This T cell receptor (beta chain) was recovered during a study of blood T cell repertoires in COVID-19. Study summary: Donors in the United States, Italy and Spain gave samples during acute or convalescent COVID-19. PBMCs, B-cell-depleted T cells, or T cells provided the cDNA or gDNA that made up the material.

Profiling relied on immunoSEQ multiplex PCR, and the TCRdb table lists in-frame clones only, not all of them. This table has 300,000 to 450,000 clones, around 89% appearing once. The CDR3 runs to 14 residues. V shed 0 bases and J 6 bases; nucleotides not matched to a gene: 3. The germline gives CDR1 MNHEY, CDR2 SVGAGI. Participants spanned ages 18 to 89 years and resided in about 25 US areas. All recovered Cohort 3 donors got two negative PCRs, got clearance, or saw symptom resolution. The sequenced sample consisted of PBMCs or T cells enriched from blood (not recorded which). The chain couples TRBV6-5 to TRBJ1-2, with 8 bases lining up with TRBD1. The source of this sequence is a man aged 18 to 30 who had recovered from COVID-19. CDR3 sequence (DNA): TGTGCCAGCAGTTACTCGCCAGGGGGCAATGGCTACACCTTC. It codes for CASSYSPGGNGYTF.